A single sample is the source of the 9 T cell receptor beta chains below, sequenced in a study of PD-L1 blockade in urothelial cancer listed by TCRdb under 2017. The meaning of the sample's time point label: pretreatment peripheral blood. Libraries were built with the immunoSEQ multiplex PCR assay. What TCRdb holds here is the immuneACCESS table cut down to in-frame rearrangements. Part of the clones is not present; checked against another copy, under half of the missing clones reflect an unresolved V gene, and the others are unexplained. The sample records under 60,000 clones, roughly 80% of which are singletons. The top ten hold over 3% of the sample. The sequencing used PBMCs, collected around atezolizumab (anti-PD-L1) treatment. The receptors derive from a man between 65 and 85 years old with urothelial cancer.

The chain couples TRBV5-4 to TRBJ2-7; 8 bases match TRBD2. This CDR3 contains 14 residues. The ends lost 3 bases at V and 2 bases at J; junction bases unmatched: 4. CDR1 SGHNT and CDR2 YYREEE come from the germline V gene (reference sequence). The chain's CDR3 is CASSSGTSPYEQYF. CDR3 DNA sequence: TGTGCCAGCAGCTCAGGGACTAGTCCCTACGAGCAGTACTTC.

This chain uses TRBV27 with TRBJ1-1; TRBD1 aligns across 10 bases. The CDR3 has 16 residues. The ends lost 3 bases at V and 7 bases at J; junction bases unmatched: 11. CDR1 MNHEY and CDR2 SMNVEV come from the germline V gene (reference sequence). The CDR3 sequence is CASSFRTGGGISEAFF. As DNA, the CDR3 is TGTGCCAGCAGTTTCCGGACAGGGGGTGGTATAAGTGAAGCTTTCTTT.

This chain connects TRBV27 to TRBJ2-1; D might be TRBD2 (7 bases). CDR3 length: 15 amino acids. Germline loops: CDR1 MNHEY, CDR2 SMNVEV (reference sequence). The germline V and J ends were trimmed by 3 bases and 7 bases, with 16 bases remaining between them. The CDR3 reads CASSFEGGGQNEQFF. The CDR3 DNA reads as TGTGCCAGCAGTTTTGAGGGGGGAGGGCAGAATGAGCAGTTCTTC.

This clone appeared a single time. This rearrangement joins TRBV10-3 to TRBJ2-3; tentative D call: TRBD1 (5 bases). Germline CDR1 and CDR2: ENHRY and SYGVKD. The CDR3 runs to 14 residues. V was pared by 3 bases and J by 0 bases, with 7 bases between. The CDR3 DNA reads TGTGCCATCAGTGAAAGACAGAGCACAGATACGCAGTATTTT. It codes for CAISERQSTDTQYF.

The chain has TRBV30 and TRBJ1-3; D gene uncertain. The CDR3 spans 11 residues. In germline, CDR1 is GTSNPN, CDR2 SVGIG (reference sequence). The germline V and J ends were trimmed by 2 bases and 6 bases, with 5 bases remaining between them. CDR3 sequence: CAWSQQNTIYF. Written as DNA, the CDR3 is TGTGCCTGGAGTCAACAAAACACCATATATTTT. The whole variable domain, filled in from reference TRBV30 and TRBJ1-3, reads SQTIHQWPATLVQPVGSPLSLECTVEGTSNPNLYWYRQAAGRGLQLLFYSVGIGQISSEVPQNLSASRPQDRQFILSSKKLLLSDSGFYLCAWSQQNTIYFGEGSWLTVV.

CDR3 amino acids: CASSPGVPYEQYF. CDR3 in DNA: TGTGCCAGCAGTCCAGGGGTCCCCTACGAGCAGTACTTC. The chain recombines TRBV6-5 with TRBJ2-7, with D perhaps matching TRBD1 (6 bases). Per the germline V gene, CDR1 is MNHEY and CDR2 is SVGAGI. V was pared by 5 bases and J by 2 bases, with 10 bases between. The CDR3 runs to 13 residues.

The CDR3 nucleotides are TGTGCCAGCAGCTTTTCGCGGGATAACACCGGGGAGCTGTTTTTT. Encoded protein: CASSFSRDNTGELFF. The chain is built from TRBV7-2 and TRBJ2-2; D possibly corresponds to TRBD2 (6 bases). The CDR3 extends over 15 amino acids. Per germline, CDR1 SGHTA and CDR2 FQGNSA. V lost 3 bases and J lost 2, with 10 bases in between. Together with reference TRBV7-2 and TRBJ2-2, the CDR3 gives the full variable domain: GAGVSQSPSNKVTEKGKDVELRCDPISGHTALYWYRQSLGQGLEFLIYFQGNSAPDKSGLPSDRFSAERTGGSVSTLTIQRTQQEDSAVYLCASSFSRDNTGELFFGEGSRLTVL.

The chain links TRBV4-2 to TRBJ2-7, with 8 bases aligning to TRBD1. The CDR3 length is 14 residues. Germline lookup yields CDR1 LGHNA and CDR2 YNFKEQ. Trimming removed 1 base from V and 4 bases from J; junction bases left unmatched: 3. CDR3 protein: CASSQAGGRYEQYF. CDR3 in DNA: TGTGCCAGCAGCCAAGCAGGGGGCCGATACGAGCAGTACTTC.

This clone was found once. V is TRBV28 and J is TRBJ1-1; D is possibly TRBD1 (5 bases). V was trimmed by 7 bases and J by 3 bases, leaving 18 bases between them. Germline CDR1 reads MDHEN; CDR2 reads SYDVKM. This CDR3 has 15 residues. In DNA form, the CDR3 reads TGTGCCAGCACCAGGGTCCTCGGGTGGGACACTGAAGCTTTCTTT. Encoded protein: CASTRVLGWDTEAFF.